The clone carrying this TCR beta chain was detected once. These data originate in a study of blood T cell repertoires in COVID-19. Repertoires were generated with immunoSEQ multiplex PCR, while TCRdb's copy carries only in-frame clones and drops some. The data contain about 330,000 clones, roughly nine tenths of them singletons. The CDR3 consists of 17 residues. V gave up 5 bases and J gave up 2 bases; unmatched junction bases: 9. Germline V gene lookup returns CDR1 MDHEN and CDR2 SYDVKM. This TCR derives from a woman aged 30 to 39 who had recovered from COVID-19. The V gene is TRBV28, the J gene TRBJ2-2, with 9 bases fitting TRBD1. The sequencing sample was made of PBMCs or T cells enriched from blood (not recorded which). In DNA form, the CDR3 reads TGTGCCAGCAGTGCTCCGGGGACAGGGATTAACACCGGGGAGCTGTTTTTT. This gives the protein CASSAPGTGINTGELFF.